One sample yielded the 20 T cell receptor beta chains listed below, sequenced in a study of T-cell memory formation after mild COVID-19. TCRdb re-called the 5' RACE reads with MiXCR, one entry per CDR3 protein. The table lists about 200,000 distinct CDR3 sequences, 9.5% to 10% of them singletons. Specimen: PBMCs or a T cell subset sorted from them (not recorded which). The receptor set was obtained from a man in his late teens or twenties who had mild COVID-19 (a few samples of this study predate the infection). Cell type and time point are not known.

The chain is built from TRBV28 and TRBJ1-3; no reliable D call. V lost 2 bases to trimming and J lost 11 bases, with 10 bases between them. The CDR3 has 12 residues. In germline, CDR1 is MDHEN, CDR2 SYDVKM. The CDR3 spells CASSLGRGAIYF. The CDR3 bases are TGTGCCAGCAGTTTAGGCCGCGGGGCCATATATTTT.

This clonotype was observed at least ten times. This chain links TRBV7-7 with TRBJ2-7; 10 bases map to TRBD1. Trimming cost V 5 bases and J 3 bases; bases outside gene matches: 7. Germline-derived CDR1 and CDR2 are SSHAT and FNYEAQ (reference sequence). The CDR3 runs 15 residues. This chain's CDR3 is CASSRGQGQVYEQYF. The CDR3 DNA reads as TGTGCCAGCAGCCGGGGACAGGGGCAGGTCTACGAGCAGTACTTC. The full variable domain, with the rest looked up from reference TRBV7-7 and TRBJ2-7, is GAGVSQSPRYKVTKRGQDVTLRCDPISSHATLYWYQQALGQGPEFLTYFNYEAQPDKSGLPSDRFSAERPEGSISTLTIQRTEQRDSAMYRCASSRGQGQVYEQYFGPGTRLTVT.

The chain employs TRBV12-3 or TRBV12-4 and TRBJ2-2; D is undetermined. Deletions cut 7 bases from V and 4 bases from J, with 10 bases between. The CDR3 has 13 residues. DNA for the CDR3: TGTGCCAGCACCCCGCAGGCCACCGGGGAGCTGTTTTTT. Translating it yields CASTPQATGELFF.

This clonotype was seen more than once but under ten times. This sequence joins TRBV4-1 and TRBJ2-1; possibly TRBD2 for D (5 bases). Trimming removed 0 bases from V and 8 bases from J, with 14 bases in between. The CDR3 runs to 15 residues. Germline loops: CDR1 MGHRA, CDR2 YSYEKL. The CDR3 loop is CASSQDGLLDYEQFF. The CDR3 region has the DNA TGCGCCAGCAGCCAAGACGGTCTCCTGGACTATGAGCAGTTCTTC.

V and J are TRBV12-3 or TRBV12-4 and TRBJ1-1; D possibly corresponds to TRBD1 (5 bases). The V end lost 4 bases, the J end lost 4 bases, and 13 bases lay between the germline ends. This CDR3 region has 14 residues. DNA of the CDR3: TGTGCCAGCAGTTGGCCCCCCGGGGGCACTGAAGCTTTCTTT. Translation: CASSWPPGGTEAFF.

The chain recombines TRBV19 with TRBJ1-1, with D perhaps matching TRBD1 (5 bases). Germline V gene lookup returns CDR1 LNHDA and CDR2 SQIVND (reference sequence). The CDR3 runs 15 residues. The germline V and J ends were trimmed by 2 bases and 4 bases, with 14 bases remaining between them. The CDR3 spells CASSINGRDGTEAFF. DNA of the CDR3: TGTGCCAGTAGTATAAATGGAAGGGACGGCACTGAAGCTTTCTTT.

This clonotype was picked up a small number of times. V usage is TRBV20-1 and J usage is TRBJ1-2; unclear D gene. The CDR3 covers 14 residues. Trimming cost V 0 bases and J 2 bases, with 10 bases left between them. CDR1 is DFQATT and CDR2 is SNEGSKA in the germline V gene (reference sequence). Written as DNA, the CDR3 is TGCAGTGCTAGAGACCCCCGACGGAACTATGGCTACACCTTC. Protein sequence: CSARDPRRNYGYTF.

A few counts support this clonotype. V is TRBV11-1 and J is TRBJ2-7; maybe TRBD2 (5 bases). V was cut by 3 bases and J by 0 bases, with 12 bases left in between. The V gene's germline CDR1 is SGHAT and CDR2 FQDESV (reference sequence). The CDR3 has 15 amino acids. Written as DNA, the CDR3 is TGTGCCAGCAGCTTCGGGGATAGTGGCTCCTACGAGCAGTACGTC. It yields the protein CASSFGDSGSYEQYV.

This sequence joins TRBV6-1 and TRBJ1-1, with D unclear. Looked up from germline, CDR1 is MNHNS and CDR2 is SASEGT. Trimming pared 8 bases from V and 0 bases from J, leaving 10 bases between. This CDR3 has 13 amino acids. The CDR3, as DNA: TGTGCCAGCCAGACTGGCATGAACACTGAAGCTTTCTTT. It codes for CASQTGMNTEAFF.

The chain links TRBV6-6 to TRBJ2-1, with 11 bases fitting TRBD2. Trimming removed 5 bases from V and 4 bases from J; junction bases left unmatched: 10. This CDR3 comprises 17 residues. The germline gives CDR1 MNHNY, CDR2 SVGAGI (reference sequence). The CDR3 region is CASSSRGTSGLYNEQFF. The CDR3, as DNA: TGTGCCAGCAGTAGCAGGGGGACTAGCGGACTGTACAATGAGCAGTTCTTC.

V gene TRBV29-1 combines with J gene TRBJ1-1; D unresolved. Trimming left V 3 bases short and J 6 bases short, with 11 bases between. The CDR3 is made up of 12 amino acids. Germline-derived CDR1 and CDR2 are SQVTM and ANQGSEA. The CDR3 loop reads CSVDAGNAEAFF. CDR3 sequence (DNA): TGCAGCGTTGATGCGGGCAACGCTGAAGCTTTCTTT.

This clonotype showed up just a few times. V gene TRBV12-3 or TRBV12-4 combines with J gene TRBJ2-6, with D perhaps matching TRBD2 (7 bases). V dropped 5 bases and J dropped 0 bases, with 14 bases sitting between them. This CDR3 has 17 amino acids. The CDR3 bases are TGTGCCAGCAGTGGGGGGGCCCTCTCCTCTGGGGCCAACGTCCTGACTTTC. The encoded protein is CASSGGALSSGANVLTF.

This clonotype was detected many times. The rearrangement links TRBV18 to TRBJ1-6, with D unresolved. Germline V gene sequence: CDR1 KGHSH, CDR2 LQKENI. CDR3 length equals 15 residues. The V end lost 0 bases, the J end lost 7 bases, and 10 bases lay between the germline ends. Here the CDR3 DNA reads TGTGCCAGCTCACCACCGGAGTGGAGGAATTCACCCCTCCACTTT. This sequence encodes CASSPPEWRNSPLHF.

The chain couples TRBV4-3 to TRBJ1-4; 7 bases agree with TRBD1. The CDR3 sequence is 16 residues long. The germline V gene encodes CDR1 LGHNA and CDR2 YSLEER. The V and J ends lost 1 base and 7 bases, in that order; junction bases with no gene match: 9. DNA of the CDR3: TGCGCCAGCAGCCAAGTCCGCCAGGGGGGCCTTGAAAAACTGTTTTTT. Encoded protein: CASSQVRQGGLEKLFF.

This chain uses TRBV12-3 or TRBV12-4 with TRBJ1-2; 9 bases are a match to TRBD1. The CDR3 contains 14 residues. Unmatched junction bases numbered 6, after V lost 6 bases and J lost 4 bases. The DNA for the CDR3 is TGTGCCAGCAGGTCGGGACAGGGTGGCTATGGCTACACCTTC. Translating it yields CASRSGQGGYGYTF.

The chain uses TRBV12-3 or TRBV12-4 and TRBJ2-2; the D is unclear. The CDR3 covers 14 residues. Deletions cut 5 bases from V and 3 bases from J, with 10 bases between. Written as DNA, the CDR3 is TGTGCCAGCAGTCCTAACCTATACACCGGGGAGCTGTTTTTT. Translated, it gives CASSPNLYTGELFF.

This sequence joins TRBV12-3 or TRBV12-4 and TRBJ2-7, with 8 bases that match TRBD1. The CDR3 loop spans 15 amino acids. V lost 5 bases, J lost 3 bases, and 9 bases stayed unmatched. The CDR3 DNA reads TGTGCCAGCAGTCCCCAGGGGGCCGTTAACTACGAGCAGTACTTC. It is translated as CASSPQGAVNYEQYF.

This chain links TRBV27 with TRBJ2-2, with TRBD2 matching over 12 bases. V was pared by 5 bases and J by 6 bases, with 7 bases of the junction left unmatched. The germline V gene encodes CDR1 MNHEY and CDR2 SMNVEV (reference sequence). The CDR3 is 16 amino acids. Here the CDR3 DNA reads TGTGCCAGCAGTCACCGACTAGCGGGGGATGCCGGGGAGCTGTTTTTT. It yields the protein CASSHRLAGDAGELFF.

The J gene is TRBJ1-4, the V gene TRBV10-3; 7 nucleotides line up with TRBD1. The CDR3 is 15 residues long. Per germline, CDR1 ENHRY and CDR2 SYGVKD. V lost 4 bases and J lost 7; bases outside the gene matches: 9. CDR3 nucleotide sequence: TGTGCCATCAGTGTCGAGACAGGGAGAGGTGAAAAACTGTTTTTT. This translates into CAISVETGRGEKLFF.

This clonotype was counted between two and nine times. The V and J genes are TRBV5-1 and TRBJ2-5; D ambiguous. V gave up 2 bases and J gave up 5 bases, with 13 bases separating them. CDR3 length: 14 amino acids. In germline, CDR1 is SGHRS, CDR2 YFSETQ. The CDR3 coding sequence is TGCGCCAGCAGCTTCACGGCGAACGTCGAGACCCAGTACTTC. This sequence encodes CASSFTANVETQYF.